The sample holds many counts of the clone carrying this TCR beta chain. Its target is not known. These data come from a study of shared clonotypes between healthy human individuals. On the study more broadly: Each donor's CD8 memory used one plate, CD8 naive two, each CD4 subset three.

The repertoire was sequenced with immunoSEQ multiplex PCR; TCRdb's copy has only in-frame clones and lacks some. The data contain some 240,000 clones, approximately 65% of them seen just once; the ten biggest clones take up 11%. Points from the study as a whole: Shared clonotypes: 4.5% to 5% naive CD4, under 4% naive CD8, about 2.4% memory CD4, about 0.4% memory CD8. Non-shared clonotypes showed lower generation probabilities than clonotypes common to all four donors. Clonotype sharing across donors was expected to vary with sequencing depth.

Germline loops: CDR1 SGHNT, CDR2 YENEEA. CDR3 size: 14 residues. With 5 bases removed from V and 0 bases from J, the gap between germline ends came to 9 bases. The clonotype originates from a man between 25 and 39 years old in good health. The chain employs TRBV11-3 and TRBJ2-3; D not certain. Sequencing was done on a sample of memory CD4+ T cells sorted from blood. Subset meaning: CD45RA-negative fraction. For the CDR3, the DNA is TGTGCCAGCAGCCCCGGTCCTAGCACAGATACGCAGTATTTT. Protein: CASSPGPSTDTQYF. The full variable domain, its missing parts supplied by reference TRBV11-3 and TRBJ2-3, is EAGVVQSPRYKIIEKKQPVAFWCNPISGHNTLYWYLQNLGQGPELLIRYENEEAVDDSQLPKDRFSAERLKGVDSTLKIQPAELGDSAVYLCASSPGPSTDTQYFGPGTRLTVL.